These T cell receptor beta chains were read from a single sample in a study of cytomegalovirus exposure and HLA in healthy donors. The data were produced by immunoSEQ multiplex PCR, yet TCRdb's version contains in-frame clones alone and is incomplete. Here the sample spans under 200,000 clones, approximately 96% being singletons. The specimen was PBMCs. The receptors derive from a woman aged 18-29 years in good health and CMV-seronegative. Each CDR3 is given with its conserved first and last residue. The order of the fields is J gene, D gene, clone size, V gene, CDR3 protein, CDR3 DNA. The D gene is left open where the match is weak. Not all rows give a size; the values are once, few, many and, for expanded clones, a class.

TRBJ2-3	-	-	TRBV27	CASSLSSVTDTQYF	TGTGCCAGCAGTTTATCGTCAGTCACAGATACGCAGTATTTT
TRBJ2-3	-	-	TRBV9	CASSVAPQGSAQYF	TGTGCCAGCAGCGTAGCCCCCCAGGGGAGCGCGCAGTATTTT
TRBJ1-1	TRBD1	-	TRBV19	CAIKPGTGGGTEAFF	TGTGCCATTAAGCCGGGCACAGGGGGAGGCACTGAAGCTTTCTTT
TRBJ1-2	-	-	TRBV5-4	CASSADWDGYTF	TGTGCCAGCAGCGCTGACTGGGATGGCTACACCTTC
TRBJ1-2	-	-	TRBV7-2	CASSLEQRGYTF	TGTGCCAGCAGCTTAGAACAACGAGGCTACACCTTC
TRBJ1-6	TRBD1	-	TRBV4-1	CASSQQGAYSPLHF	TGCGCCAGCAGCCAACAGGGGGCGTATTCACCCCTCCACTTT
TRBJ1-4	TRBD1	-	TRBV9	CASSGSDRGEKLFF	TGTGCCAGCAGCGGATCAGACAGGGGTGAAAAACTGTTTTTT
TRBJ1-2	-	-	TRBV19	CASSIDFEGVYGYTF	TGTGCCAGTAGTATAGATTTCGAGGGCGTCTATGGCTACACCTTC
TRBJ1-2	TRBD1	-	TRBV27	CASSSLYRGSGYTF	TGTGCCAGCAGTTCACTCTACAGGGGGTCTGGCTACACCTTC
TRBJ2-1	TRBD1	-	TRBV5-1	CASSGTGTHEQFF	TGCGCCAGCAGCGGGACAGGGACCCATGAGCAGTTCTTC
TRBJ1-1	TRBD1	-	TRBV7-9	CASSPWGSRHRGNTEAFF	TGTGCCAGCAGCCCTTGGGGTTCTCGCCACAGGGGAAACACTGAAGCTTTCTTT
TRBJ2-3	-	-	TRBV29-1	CSVEIGLFSTDTQYF	TGCAGCGTTGAGATCGGTCTTTTCTCCACAGATACGCAGTATTTT
TRBJ1-1	TRBD1	once	TRBV9	CASSVMGTGMNTEAFF	TGTGCCAGCAGCGTAATGGGGACAGGGATGAACACTGAAGCTTTCTTT
TRBJ1-1	TRBD1	-	TRBV29-1	CSAHRGGTEAFF	TGCAGCGCCCACAGGGGTGGCACTGAAGCTTTCTTT
TRBJ2-3	-	-	TRBV5-4	CASSLSSSSTDTQYF	TGTGCCAGCAGCTTGTCTAGCAGTAGCACAGATACGCAGTATTTT
TRBJ1-2	-	-	TRBV27	CASSLSRSGSGYTF	TGTGCCAGCAGTTTATCGAGGTCTGGCTCTGGCTACACCTTC
TRBJ1-5	-	-	TRBV19	CASSEGTRGKQPQHF	TGTGCCAGTAGTGAAGGGACCAGGGGAAAGCAGCCCCAGCATTTT
TRBJ2-7	-	-	TRBV19	CASSIGNRDTYEQYF	TGTGCCAGTAGTATAGGAAACCGGGACACCTACGAGCAGTACTTC
TRBJ2-1	-	-	TRBV7-3	CASSLGQIRSYNEQFF	TGTGCCAGCAGCTTAGGACAGATTCGCTCCTACAATGAGCAGTTCTTC
TRBJ1-1	TRBD1	-	TRBV7-6	CASSLDGTGYGAEAFF	TGTGCCAGCAGCTTAGACGGGACAGGGTACGGTGCTGAAGCTTTCTTT
TRBJ2-1	TRBD2	-	TRBV7-2	CASSLGGTSNYNEQFF	TGTGCCAGCAGCTTAGGAGGGACTAGCAACTACAATGAGCAGTTCTTC
TRBJ2-7	TRBD2	once	TRBV13	CASSSLAGSNSYEQYF	TGTGCCAGCAGCTCCTTAGCGGGGTCCAACTCCTACGAGCAGTACTTC